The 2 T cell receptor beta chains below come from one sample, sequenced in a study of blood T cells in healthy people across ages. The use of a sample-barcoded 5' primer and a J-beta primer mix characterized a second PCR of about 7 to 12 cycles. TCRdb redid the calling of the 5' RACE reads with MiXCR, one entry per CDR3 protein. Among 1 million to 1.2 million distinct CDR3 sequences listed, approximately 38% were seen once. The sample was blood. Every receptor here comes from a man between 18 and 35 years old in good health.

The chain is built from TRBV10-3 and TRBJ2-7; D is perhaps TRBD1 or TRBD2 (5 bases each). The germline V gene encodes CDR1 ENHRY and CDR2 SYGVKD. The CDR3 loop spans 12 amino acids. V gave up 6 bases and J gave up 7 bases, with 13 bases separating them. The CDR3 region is CAIRTAVNEQYF. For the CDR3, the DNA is TGTGCCATCAGGACAGCGGTCAATGAGCAGTACTTC.

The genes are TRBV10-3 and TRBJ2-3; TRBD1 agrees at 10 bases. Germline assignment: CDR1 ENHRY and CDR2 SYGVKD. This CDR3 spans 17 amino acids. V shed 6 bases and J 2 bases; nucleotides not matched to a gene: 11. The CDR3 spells CAIRADRGRTNTDTQYF. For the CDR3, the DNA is TGTGCCATCAGGGCTGACAGGGGGCGAACTAACACAGATACGCAGTATTTT.